This passage covers 7 T cell receptor beta chains from one sample sequenced in a study of blood T cells in healthy people across ages. The use of a sample-barcoded 5' primer and a J-beta primer mix characterized a second PCR of roughly 6 to 11 cycles. TCRdb independently ran MiXCR on the 5' RACE reads; one entry per CDR3 protein. The sample includes approximately 810,000 distinct CDR3 sequences, under 35% of them seen just once. Sequenced: blood. These receptors came from a woman aged 80 or over in good health.

This clonotype has more than one count but fewer than ten. J is TRBJ2-2 and V is TRBV5-1; D is unclear. Germline V lookup: CDR1 SGHRS, CDR2 YFSETQ. Trimming removed 0 bases from V and 0 bases from J, with 12 bases in between. The CDR3 has 17 residues. The CDR3 DNA sequence: TGCGCCAGCAGCTTGGCAGGCATTATATCGAACACCGGGGAGCTGTTTTTT. Translated: CASSLAGIISNTGELFF. Using reference TRBV5-1 and TRBJ2-2 for the parts outside the CDR3, the full variable domain is KAGVTQTPRYLIKTRGQQVTLSCSPISGHRSVSWYQQTPGQGLQFLFEYFSETQRNKGNFPGRFSGRQFSNSRSEMNVSTLELGDSALYLCASSLAGIISNTGELFFGEGSRLTVL.

The V gene is TRBV5-1, the J gene TRBJ1-1; D ambiguous. Trimming stripped 2 bases from V and 6 bases from J, with 11 bases between. The CDR3 extends over 13 amino acids. The V gene's germline CDR1 is SGHRS and CDR2 YFSETQ. The CDR3 coding sequence is TGCGCCAGCAGCTTATACCGGACTGCTGAAGCTTTCTTT. Residues: CASSLYRTAEAFF.

The J gene is TRBJ2-3, the V gene TRBV6-6; D uncertain. This CDR3 spans 14 amino acids. The germline V gene has CDR1 MNHNY and CDR2 SVGAGI (reference sequence). Deletions cut 7 bases from V and 8 bases from J, with 19 bases between. CDR3 nucleotide sequence: TGTGCCAGCATTTTACAGCAAGACCGCGGTACGCAGTATTTT. Its translation: CASILQQDRGTQYF.

There are many counts of this clonotype. This chain joins TRBV9 and TRBJ2-3; 9 bases align to TRBD2. The CDR3 covers 14 residues. Germline trimming cut 0 bases from V and 6 bases from J; bases unmatched to any gene: 2. The germline V gene has CDR1 SGDLS and CDR2 YYNGEE. In nucleotides, the CDR3 is TGTGCCAGCAGCGTAGTAGCGGGGGCTGATACGCAGTATTTT. It yields the protein CASSVVAGADTQYF.

This clonotype was detected a few times. The chain links TRBV7-2 to TRBJ1-2, with TRBD1 matching 7 bases. CDR3 length: 14 residues. Germline-derived CDR1 and CDR2 are SGHTA and FQGNSA. J gave up 4 bases and V 3 bases, and 5 bases lay outside the gene matches. CDR3 protein: CASSFSWDSYGYTF. The CDR3 nucleotides read TGTGCCAGCAGCTTCAGTTGGGACAGCTATGGCTACACCTTC.

This clonotype was found a few times. The rearrangement joins TRBV10-3 to TRBJ1-4; 9 bases are shared with TRBD1. The V segment lost 4 bases and the J segment 8 bases; nucleotides outside the gene matches: 8. Germline V gives CDR1 ENHRY, CDR2 SYGVKD. The CDR3 spans 15 residues. CDR3: CAISAEGTGREKLFF. DNA of the CDR3: TGTGCCATCAGTGCAGAAGGGACAGGGAGGGAAAAACTGTTTTTT.

This clonotype was seen at least ten times. The chain combines TRBV4-3 with TRBJ2-4; 8 bases match TRBD1. Germline V gene sequence: CDR1 LGHNA, CDR2 YSLEER. CDR3 length: 17 amino acids. V lost 2 bases and J lost 6; bases outside the gene matches: 12. The DNA of the CDR3 is TGCGCCAGCAGCCAATATGGGACAGGTCAAGGGAGAAACATTCAGTACTTC. Encoded protein: CASSQYGTGQGRNIQYF.